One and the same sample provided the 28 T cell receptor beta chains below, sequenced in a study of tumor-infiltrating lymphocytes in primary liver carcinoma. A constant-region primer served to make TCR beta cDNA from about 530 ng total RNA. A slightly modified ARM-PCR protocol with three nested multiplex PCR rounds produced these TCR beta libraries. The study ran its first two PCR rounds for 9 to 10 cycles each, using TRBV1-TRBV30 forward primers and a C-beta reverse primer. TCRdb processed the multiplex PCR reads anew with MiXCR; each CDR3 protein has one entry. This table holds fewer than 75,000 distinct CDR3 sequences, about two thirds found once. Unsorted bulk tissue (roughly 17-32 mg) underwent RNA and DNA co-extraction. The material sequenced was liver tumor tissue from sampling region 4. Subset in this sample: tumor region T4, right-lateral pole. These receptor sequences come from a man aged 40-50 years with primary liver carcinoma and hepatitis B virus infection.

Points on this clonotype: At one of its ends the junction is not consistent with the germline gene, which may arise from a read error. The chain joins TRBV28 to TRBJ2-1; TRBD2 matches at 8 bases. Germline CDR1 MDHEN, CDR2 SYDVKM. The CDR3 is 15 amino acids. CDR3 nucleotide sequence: TGTACCAGCAGTTTACCGGGAGGGAGTATGAATGAGCAGTTCTTC. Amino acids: CTSSLPGGSMNEQFF.

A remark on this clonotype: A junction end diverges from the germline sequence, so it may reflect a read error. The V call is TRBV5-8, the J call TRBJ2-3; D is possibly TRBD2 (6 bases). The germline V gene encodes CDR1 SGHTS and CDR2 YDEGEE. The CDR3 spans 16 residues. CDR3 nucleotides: TGTGCCACCAGCTTGCGGGATGGTGCTAACACAGATACGCAGTATTTT. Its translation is CATSLRDGANTDTQYF.

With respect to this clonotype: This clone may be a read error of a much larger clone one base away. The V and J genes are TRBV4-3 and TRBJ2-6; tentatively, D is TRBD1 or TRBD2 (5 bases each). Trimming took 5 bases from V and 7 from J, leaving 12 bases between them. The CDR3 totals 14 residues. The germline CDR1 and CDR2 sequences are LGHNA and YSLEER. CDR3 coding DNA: TGCGCCAGCAGCAAAGGTGGGGGAGCCAACGTCCTGACTTTC. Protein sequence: CASSKGGGANVLTF.

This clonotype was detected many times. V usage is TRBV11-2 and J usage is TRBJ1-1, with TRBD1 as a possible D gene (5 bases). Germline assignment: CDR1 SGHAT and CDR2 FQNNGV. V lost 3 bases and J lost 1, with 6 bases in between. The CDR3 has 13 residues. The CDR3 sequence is CASSLGGNTEAFF. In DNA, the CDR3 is TGTGCCAGCAGCTTGGGGGGGAACACTGAAGCTTTCTTT.

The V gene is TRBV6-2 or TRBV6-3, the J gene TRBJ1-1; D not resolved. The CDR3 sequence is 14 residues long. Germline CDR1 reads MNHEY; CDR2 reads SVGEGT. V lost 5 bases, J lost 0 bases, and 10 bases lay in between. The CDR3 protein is CASSHTELNTEAFF. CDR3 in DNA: TGTGCCAGCAGTCACACAGAGTTGAACACTGAAGCTTTCTTT.

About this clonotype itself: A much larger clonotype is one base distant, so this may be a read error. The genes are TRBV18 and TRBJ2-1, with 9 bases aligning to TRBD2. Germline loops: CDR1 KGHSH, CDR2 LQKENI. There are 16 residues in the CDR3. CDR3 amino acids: CTSSLTVPSGDNEQFF. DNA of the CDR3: TGTACCAGCTCACTAACCGTCCCTAGCGGGGACAATGAGCAGTTCTTC.

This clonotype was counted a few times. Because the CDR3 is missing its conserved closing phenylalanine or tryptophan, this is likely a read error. The CDR3 reads CASSRGQGLYGYTL. The CDR3 DNA is TGTGCCAGCAGCCGGGGACAGGGCTTGTATGGCTACACCCTC. V gene TRBV12-3 or TRBV12-4 combines with J gene TRBJ1-2, with TRBD1 matching 9 bases. The CDR3 has 14 residues. The V and J ends lost 6 bases and 5 bases, in that order; junction bases with no gene match: 7.

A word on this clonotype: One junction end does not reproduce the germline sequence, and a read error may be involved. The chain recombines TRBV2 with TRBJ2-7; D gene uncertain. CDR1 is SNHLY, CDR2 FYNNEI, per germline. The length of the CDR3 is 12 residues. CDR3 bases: TGTGCCAGCAGTGCCGGCGGTTACGAGCCGTACTTC. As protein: CASSAGGYEPYF.

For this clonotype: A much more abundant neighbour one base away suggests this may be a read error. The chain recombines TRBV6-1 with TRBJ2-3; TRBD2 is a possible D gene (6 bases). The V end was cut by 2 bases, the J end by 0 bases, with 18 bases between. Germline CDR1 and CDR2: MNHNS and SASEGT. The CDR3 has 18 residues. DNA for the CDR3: TGTGCCAGCAGTGAACCAGCTAGCGAGCCGTATAGCACAGATACGCAGTATTTT. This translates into CASSEPASEPYSTDTQYF.

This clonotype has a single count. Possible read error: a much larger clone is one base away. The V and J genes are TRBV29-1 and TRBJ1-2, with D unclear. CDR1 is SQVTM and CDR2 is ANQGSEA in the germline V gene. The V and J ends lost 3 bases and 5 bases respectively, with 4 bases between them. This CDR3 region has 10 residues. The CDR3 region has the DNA TGCAGCGTTGACGGTTATGGCTACACCTTC. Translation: CSVDGYGYTF.

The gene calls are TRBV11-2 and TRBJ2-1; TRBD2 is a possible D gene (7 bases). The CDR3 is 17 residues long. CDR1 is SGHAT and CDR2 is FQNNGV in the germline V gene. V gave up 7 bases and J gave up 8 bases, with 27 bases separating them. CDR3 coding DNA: TGTGCCAGCAACAGGAGACTAGCAGGAGGGCCAGGGGATGAGCAGTTCTTC. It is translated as CASNRRLAGGPGDEQFF.

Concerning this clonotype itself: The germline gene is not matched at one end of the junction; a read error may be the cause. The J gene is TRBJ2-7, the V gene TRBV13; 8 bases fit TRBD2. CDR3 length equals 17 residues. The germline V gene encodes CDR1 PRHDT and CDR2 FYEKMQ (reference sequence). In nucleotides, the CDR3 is TGTGCCAGCAGCTTAGGCCGGGGACTAGAGGGCTCCTGCGAGCAGTACTTC. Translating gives CASSLGRGLEGSCEQYF.

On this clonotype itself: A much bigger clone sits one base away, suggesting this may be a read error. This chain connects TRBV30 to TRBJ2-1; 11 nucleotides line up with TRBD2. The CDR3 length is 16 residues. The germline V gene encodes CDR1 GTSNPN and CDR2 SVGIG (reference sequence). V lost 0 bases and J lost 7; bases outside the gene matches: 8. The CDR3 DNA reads TGTGCCTGGAGTGTATGGAGACTAGCGGGAATGAATGAGCAGTTCTTC. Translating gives CAWSVWRLAGMNEQFF.

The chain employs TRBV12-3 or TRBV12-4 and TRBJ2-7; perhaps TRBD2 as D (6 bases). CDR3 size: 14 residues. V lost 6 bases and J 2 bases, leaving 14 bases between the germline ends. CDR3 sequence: CASSKLASTYEQYF. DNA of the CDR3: TGTGCCAGCAGCAAACTAGCATCGACCTACGAGCAGTACTTC.

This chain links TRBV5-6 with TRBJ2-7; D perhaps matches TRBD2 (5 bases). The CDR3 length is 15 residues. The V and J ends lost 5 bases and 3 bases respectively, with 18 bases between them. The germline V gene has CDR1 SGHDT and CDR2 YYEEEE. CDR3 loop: CASSFRGMGFYEQYF. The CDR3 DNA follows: TGTGCCAGCAGTTTTAGAGGGATGGGGTTCTACGAGCAGTACTTC.

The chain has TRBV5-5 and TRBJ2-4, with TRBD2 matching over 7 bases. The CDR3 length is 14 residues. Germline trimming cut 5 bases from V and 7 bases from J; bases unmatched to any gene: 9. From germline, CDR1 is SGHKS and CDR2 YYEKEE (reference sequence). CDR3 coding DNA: TGTGCCAGCAGGTTAAGGACTAGTGGGAACATTCAGTACTTC. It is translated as CASRLRTSGNIQYF.

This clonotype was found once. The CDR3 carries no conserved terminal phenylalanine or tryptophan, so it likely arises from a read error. The CDR3 here is CASSSELLAGMNEQFL. The CDR3 bases are TGTGCCAGCAGCTCAGAGCTCCTAGCTGGAATGAATGAGCAGTTCCTC. The chain links TRBV11-2 to TRBJ2-1, with D perhaps matching TRBD2 (5 bases). V was shortened by 4 bases and J by 7 bases, with 20 bases between the two germline ends. The CDR3 consists of 16 residues. Germline assignment: CDR1 SGHAT and CDR2 FQNNGV.

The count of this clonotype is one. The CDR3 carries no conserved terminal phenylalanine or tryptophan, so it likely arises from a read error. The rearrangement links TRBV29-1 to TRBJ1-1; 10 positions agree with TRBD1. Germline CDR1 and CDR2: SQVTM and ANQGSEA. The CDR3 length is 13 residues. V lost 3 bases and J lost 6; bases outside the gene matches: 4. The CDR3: CSVDQTGGSEAFL. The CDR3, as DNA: TGCAGCGTTGACCAGACAGGGGGCTCTGAAGCTTTCTTA.

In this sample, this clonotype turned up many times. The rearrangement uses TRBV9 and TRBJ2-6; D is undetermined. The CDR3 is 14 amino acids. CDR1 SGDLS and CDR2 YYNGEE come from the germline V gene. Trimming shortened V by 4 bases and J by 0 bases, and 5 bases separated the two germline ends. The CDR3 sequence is CASSLTSGANVLTF. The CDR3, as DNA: TGTGCCAGCAGCTTGACCTCTGGGGCCAACGTCCTGACTTTC.

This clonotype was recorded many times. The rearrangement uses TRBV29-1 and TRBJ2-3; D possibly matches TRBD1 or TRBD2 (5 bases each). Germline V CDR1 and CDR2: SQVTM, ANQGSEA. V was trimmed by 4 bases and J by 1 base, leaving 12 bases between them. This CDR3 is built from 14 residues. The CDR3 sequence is CSVGAEGRTDTQYF. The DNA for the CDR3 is TGCAGCGTTGGAGCAGAGGGGCGCACAGATACGCAGTATTTT.

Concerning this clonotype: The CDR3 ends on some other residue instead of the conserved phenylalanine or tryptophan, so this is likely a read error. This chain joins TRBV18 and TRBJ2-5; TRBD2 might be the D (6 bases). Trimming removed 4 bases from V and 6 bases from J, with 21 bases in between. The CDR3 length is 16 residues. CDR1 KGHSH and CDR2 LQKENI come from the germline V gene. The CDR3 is CASSLRTIGSEKTQYS. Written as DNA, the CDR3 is TGTGCCAGCTCACTAAGGACTATCGGGAGTGAGAAGACCCAGTACTCC.

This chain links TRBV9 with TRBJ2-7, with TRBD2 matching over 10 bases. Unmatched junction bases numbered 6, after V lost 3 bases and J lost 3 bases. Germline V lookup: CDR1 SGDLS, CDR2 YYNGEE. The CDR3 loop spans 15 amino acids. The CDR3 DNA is TGTGCCAGCAGCGCCCAGTCTAGCGGGAGCTACGAGCAGTACTTC. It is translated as CASSAQSSGSYEQYF.

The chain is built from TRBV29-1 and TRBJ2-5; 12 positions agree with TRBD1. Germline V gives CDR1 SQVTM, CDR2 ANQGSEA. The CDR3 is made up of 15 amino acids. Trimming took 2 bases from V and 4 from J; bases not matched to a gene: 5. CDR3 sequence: CSVERDRGRAETQYF. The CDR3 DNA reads TGCAGCGTTGAAAGGGACAGGGGGCGAGCAGAGACCCAGTACTTC.

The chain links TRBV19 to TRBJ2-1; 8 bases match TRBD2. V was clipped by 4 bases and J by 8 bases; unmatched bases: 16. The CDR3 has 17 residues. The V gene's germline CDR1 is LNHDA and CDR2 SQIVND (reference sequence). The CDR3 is CASSTVFGAGVYYEQFF. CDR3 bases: TGTGCCAGTAGTACGGTCTTTGGAGCGGGAGTGTACTATGAGCAGTTCTTC.

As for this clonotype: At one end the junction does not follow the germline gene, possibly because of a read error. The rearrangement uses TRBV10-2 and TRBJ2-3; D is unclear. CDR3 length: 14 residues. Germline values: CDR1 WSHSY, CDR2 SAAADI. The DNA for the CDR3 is TGTGCCAGCAAGGGCTCACCGGGCACAGATACGAAGTATTTT. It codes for CASKGSPGTDTKYF.

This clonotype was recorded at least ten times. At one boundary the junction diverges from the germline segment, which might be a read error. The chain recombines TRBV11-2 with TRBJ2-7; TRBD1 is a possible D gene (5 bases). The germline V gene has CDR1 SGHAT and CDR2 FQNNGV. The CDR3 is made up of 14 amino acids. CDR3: CTSSLEMAKGEQYF. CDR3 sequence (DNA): TGTACCAGCAGCTTAGAGATGGCCAAGGGGGAGCAGTACTTC.

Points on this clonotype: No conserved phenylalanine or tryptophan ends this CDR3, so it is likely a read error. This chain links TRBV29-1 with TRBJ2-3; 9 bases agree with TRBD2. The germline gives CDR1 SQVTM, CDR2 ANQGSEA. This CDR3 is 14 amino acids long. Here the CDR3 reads CSAEGSGSADTQYL. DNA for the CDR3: TGCAGTGCTGAGGGTAGCGGGAGTGCAGATACGCAGTATCTT.

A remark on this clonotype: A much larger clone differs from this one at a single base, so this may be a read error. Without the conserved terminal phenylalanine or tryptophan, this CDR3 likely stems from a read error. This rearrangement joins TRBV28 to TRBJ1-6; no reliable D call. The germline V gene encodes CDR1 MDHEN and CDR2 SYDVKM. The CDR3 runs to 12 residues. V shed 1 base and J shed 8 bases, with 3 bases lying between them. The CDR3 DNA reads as TGTGCCAGCAGTTTATTCTATTCACCCCTCCACTCT. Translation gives CASSLFYSPLHS.